Given below is one T cell receptor (beta chain) in context. Its cognate antigen is unknown. V lost 4 bases, J lost 2 bases, and 7 bases stayed unmatched. The germline V gene encodes CDR1 MNHEY and CDR2 SVGAGI. The CDR3 totals 16 residues. The data were taken from a study of blood T cells in healthy people across ages. Across the study: Template switching captured about one barcoded beta molecule per two T cells.

PCR was performed a second time for about 7 to 12 cycles using a sample-barcoded 5' primer and a J-beta primer mix. CDR3-containing paired-end reads numbering at least 2.5 million came from each sample. TCRdb re-called the 5' RACE reads through MiXCR, storing one row per CDR3 protein. Of about 1,600,000 distinct CDR3 sequences in the sample, roughly 40% are singletons; the top ten hold under 8%. Study-level findings and limits: Per million T cells, the diversity of TCR beta decreased roughly linearly as age advanced.

The chain recombines TRBV6-5 with TRBJ2-5; 10 nucleotides match TRBD2. Sequenced input: blood. This sequence was found in a young woman in good health. CDR3: CASSLNLAGDQETQYF. CDR3 sequence (DNA): TGTGCCAGCAGTTTAAACCTAGCGGGAGATCAAGAGACCCAGTACTTC.